The 8 T cell receptor beta chains reported below all come from one sample, sequenced in a study of cytotoxic CD8 clonotypes in ibrutinib-treated CLL. Profiled with immunoSEQ multiplex PCR; TCRdb holds only in-frame clones, not every one. The sample records fewer than 400,000 clones, over 55% being singletons. Sample: PBMCs, taken after 36 months of ibrutinib treatment. The receptors originated from a human donor with chronic lymphocytic leukemia.

The chain combines TRBV6-5 with TRBJ2-5, with D maybe TRBD1 (6 bases). This CDR3 spans 15 amino acids. Deletions cut 6 bases from V and 0 bases from J, with 14 bases between. Germline assignment: CDR1 MNHEY and CDR2 SVGAGI. CDR3 nucleotide sequence: TGTGCCAGCAGAATACCCGGGACAAACCAAGAGACCCAGTACTTC. As protein: CASRIPGTNQETQYF.

This clone was counted between two and nine times. The chain uses TRBV19 and TRBJ1-1; D unclear. Trimming left V 4 bases short and J 7 bases short, with 4 bases between. CDR1 is LNHDA, CDR2 SQIVND, per germline (reference sequence). There are 10 residues in the CDR3. CDR3 bases: TGTGCCAGTAGTAGAGGTGAAGCTTTCTTT. It encodes CASSRGEAFF.

The CDR3: CSVAQSTDTQYF. In DNA, the CDR3 is TGCAGCGTTGCCCAGAGCACAGATACGCAGTATTTT. The gene calls are TRBV29-1 and TRBJ2-3; D is unclear. The CDR3 length is 12 residues. Germline values: CDR1 SQVTM, CDR2 ANQGSEA. V lost 4 bases and J 0 bases, leaving 5 bases between the germline ends.

A few counts support this clone. The chain links TRBV15 to TRBJ2-2, with D uncertain. Germline assignment: CDR1 LNHNV and CDR2 YYDKDF (reference sequence). CDR3 length: 18 residues. V lost 1 base and J 0 bases, leaving 15 bases between the germline ends. This chain's CDR3 is CATSRVSAGFANTGELFF. For the CDR3, the DNA is TGTGCCACCAGCAGAGTTTCGGCCGGTTTCGCGAACACCGGGGAGCTGTTTTTT.

Regarding this clone: A much larger clone differs by one base, so this may be a read error. This sample includes further DNA sequences coding for the same CDR3. This sequence joins TRBV28 and TRBJ2-7; D unresolved. In germline, CDR1 is MDHEN, CDR2 SYDVKM. The CDR3 is made up of 10 amino acids. Trimming removed 5 bases at V and 3 bases at J, with 2 bases between. DNA for the CDR3: TGTGCCAGCAGTGGCTACGAGCAGTACTTC. Amino acid sequence: CASSGYEQYF.

The J gene is TRBJ2-5, the V gene TRBV29-1, with D tentatively TRBD2 (7 bases). V gave up 4 bases and J gave up 4 bases, with 13 bases separating them. Germline V lookup: CDR1 SQVTM, CDR2 ANQGSEA. The CDR3 extends over 13 amino acids. The CDR3 here is CSVGGGAGETQYF. Here the CDR3 DNA reads TGCAGCGTTGGGGGGGGCGCGGGAGAGACCCAGTACTTC.

The genes are TRBV9 and TRBJ2-1; D remains unclear. From germline, CDR1 is SGDLS and CDR2 YYNGEE. The CDR3 covers 15 residues. Between the trimmed V and J ends, which lost 4 bases and 0 bases, there was a span of 11 bases. Here the CDR3 reads CASSFGPSSYNEQFF. The CDR3 nucleotides are TGTGCCAGCAGCTTCGGACCGAGCTCCTACAATGAGCAGTTCTTC.

This clone showed up just once. This sequence joins TRBV5-1 and TRBJ2-1; 8 nucleotides agree with TRBD2. The CDR3 is 16 amino acids. V shed 1 base and J 5 bases; nucleotides not matched to a gene: 8. Per germline, CDR1 SGHRS and CDR2 YFSETQ. CDR3 residues: CASSLRVAGGNNEQFF. The CDR3 region has the DNA TGCGCCAGCAGCTTGCGGGTGGCGGGGGGAAACAATGAGCAGTTCTTC.